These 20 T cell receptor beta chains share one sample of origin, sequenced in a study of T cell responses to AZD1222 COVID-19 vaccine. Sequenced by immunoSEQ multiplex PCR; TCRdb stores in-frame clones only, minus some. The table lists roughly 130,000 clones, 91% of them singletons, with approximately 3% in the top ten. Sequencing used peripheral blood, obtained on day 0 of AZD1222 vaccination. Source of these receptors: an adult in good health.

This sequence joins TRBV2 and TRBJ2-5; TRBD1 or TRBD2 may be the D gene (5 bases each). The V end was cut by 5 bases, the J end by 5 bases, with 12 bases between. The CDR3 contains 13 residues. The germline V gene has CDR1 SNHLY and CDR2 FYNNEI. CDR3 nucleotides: TGTGCCAGCAGTCCGGGATGGGGGGAGACCCAGTACTTC. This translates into CASSPGWGETQYF.

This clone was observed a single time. The CDR3 nucleotides read TGTGCCAGCAGTGAAGCGCGTTCCGGGGGAGGAAAAGCTTTCTTT. Translating gives CASSEARSGGGKAFF. The V call is TRBV2, the J call TRBJ1-1; a weak D match, TRBD1 (5 bases). In germline, CDR1 is SNHLY, CDR2 FYNNEI. Trimming removed 0 bases at V and 9 bases at J, with 17 bases between. The CDR3 has 15 amino acids.

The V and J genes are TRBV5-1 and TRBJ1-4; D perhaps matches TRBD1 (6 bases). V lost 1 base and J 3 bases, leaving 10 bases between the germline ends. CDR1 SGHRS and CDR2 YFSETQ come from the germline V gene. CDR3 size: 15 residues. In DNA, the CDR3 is TGCGCCAGCAGCTTGTCAGGGGTGGCTAATGAAAAACTGTTTTTT. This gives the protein CASSLSGVANEKLFF.

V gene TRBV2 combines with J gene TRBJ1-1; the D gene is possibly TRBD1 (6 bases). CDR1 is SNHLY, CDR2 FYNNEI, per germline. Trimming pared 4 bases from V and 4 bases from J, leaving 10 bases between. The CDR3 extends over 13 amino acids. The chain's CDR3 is CASSGEQGTEAFF. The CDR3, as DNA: TGTGCCAGCAGTGGTGAACAGGGCACTGAAGCTTTCTTT.

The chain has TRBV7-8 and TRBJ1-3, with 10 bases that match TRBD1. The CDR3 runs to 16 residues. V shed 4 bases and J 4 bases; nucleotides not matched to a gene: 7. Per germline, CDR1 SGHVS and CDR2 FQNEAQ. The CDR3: CASSSPPGQGGNTIYF. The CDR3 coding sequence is TGTGCCAGCAGCTCGCCCCCGGGACAGGGGGGAAACACCATATATTTT.

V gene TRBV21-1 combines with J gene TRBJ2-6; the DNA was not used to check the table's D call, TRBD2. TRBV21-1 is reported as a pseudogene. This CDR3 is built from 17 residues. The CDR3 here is CASSPPGTSSGANVLTF. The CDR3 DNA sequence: TGTGCCAGCAGCCCGCCCGGGACTAGCTCTGGGGCCAACGTCCTGACTTTC.

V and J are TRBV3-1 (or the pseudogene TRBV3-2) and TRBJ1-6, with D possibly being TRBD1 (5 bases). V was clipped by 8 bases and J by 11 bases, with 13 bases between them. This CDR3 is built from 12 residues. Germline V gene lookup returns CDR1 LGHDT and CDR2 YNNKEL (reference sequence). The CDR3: CASWKEGTPLHF. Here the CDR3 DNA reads TGTGCCAGCTGGAAGGAGGGGACACCCCTCCACTTT.

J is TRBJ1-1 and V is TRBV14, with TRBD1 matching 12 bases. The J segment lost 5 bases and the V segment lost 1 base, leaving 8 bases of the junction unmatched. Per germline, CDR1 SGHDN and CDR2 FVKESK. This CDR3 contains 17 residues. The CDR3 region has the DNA TGTGCCAGCAGCCAAGGCACGGGACAGGGGGCGAGAACTGAAGCTTTCTTT. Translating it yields CASSQGTGQGARTEAFF.

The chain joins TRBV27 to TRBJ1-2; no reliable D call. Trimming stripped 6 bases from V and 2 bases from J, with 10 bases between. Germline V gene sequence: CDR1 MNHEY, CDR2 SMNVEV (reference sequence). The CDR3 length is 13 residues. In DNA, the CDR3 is TGTGCCAGCAGGGAGGTCGGGAACTATGGCTACACCTTC. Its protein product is CASREVGNYGYTF.

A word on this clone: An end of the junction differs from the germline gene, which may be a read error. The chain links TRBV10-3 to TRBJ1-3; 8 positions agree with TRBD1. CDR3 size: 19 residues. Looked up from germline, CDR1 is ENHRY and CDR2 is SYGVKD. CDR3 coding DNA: TGTGCCATCAGTCAGTCCCGGGACAGGACTCCTCTCTCTGGAAACACCATATATTTT. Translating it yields CAISQSRDRTPLSGNTIYF.

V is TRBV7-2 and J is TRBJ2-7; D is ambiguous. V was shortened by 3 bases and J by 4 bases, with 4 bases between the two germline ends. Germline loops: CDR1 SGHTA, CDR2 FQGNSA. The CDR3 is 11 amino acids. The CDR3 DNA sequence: TGTGCCAGCAGCTTCAGTTACGAGCAGTACTTC. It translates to CASSFSYEQYF.

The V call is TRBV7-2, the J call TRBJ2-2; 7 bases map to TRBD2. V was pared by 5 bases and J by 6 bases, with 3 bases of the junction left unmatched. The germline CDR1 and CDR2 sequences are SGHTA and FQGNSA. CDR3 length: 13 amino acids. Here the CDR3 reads CASSAGGAGELFF. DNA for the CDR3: TGTGCCAGCAGCGCTGGGGGGGCCGGGGAGCTGTTTTTT.

The CDR3 sequence is CAYNAGNSNQPQHF. DNA of the CDR3: TGTGCCTACAACGCGGGGAACAGCAATCAGCCCCAGCATTTT. The chain joins TRBV30 to TRBJ1-5; no reliable D call. V was pared by 7 bases and J by 1 base, with 14 bases between. This CDR3 region has 14 residues. Germline loops: CDR1 GTSNPN, CDR2 SVGIG (reference sequence).

The chain's CDR3 is CASSLAGQVNTGELFF. Written as DNA, the CDR3 is TGCGCCAGCAGCTTGGCAGGGCAAGTTAACACCGGGGAGCTGTTTTTT. This chain uses TRBV5-1 with TRBJ2-2; tentative D call: TRBD1 (5 bases). The CDR3 totals 16 residues. CDR1 SGHRS and CDR2 YFSETQ come from the germline V gene. Trimming took 0 bases from V and 2 from J, leaving 11 bases between them.

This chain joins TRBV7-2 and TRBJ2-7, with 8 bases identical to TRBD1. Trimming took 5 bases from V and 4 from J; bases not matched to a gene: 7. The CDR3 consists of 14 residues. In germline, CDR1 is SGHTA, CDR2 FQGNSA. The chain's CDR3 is CASSPTGGGYEQYF. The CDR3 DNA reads TGTGCCAGCAGCCCAACAGGGGGTGGGTACGAGCAGTACTTC.

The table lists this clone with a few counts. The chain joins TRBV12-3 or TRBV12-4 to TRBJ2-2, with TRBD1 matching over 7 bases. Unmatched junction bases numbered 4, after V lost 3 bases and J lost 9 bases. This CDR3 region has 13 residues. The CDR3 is CASSLYRGWELFF. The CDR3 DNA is TGTGCCAGCAGTTTGTACAGGGGATGGGAGCTGTTTTTT.

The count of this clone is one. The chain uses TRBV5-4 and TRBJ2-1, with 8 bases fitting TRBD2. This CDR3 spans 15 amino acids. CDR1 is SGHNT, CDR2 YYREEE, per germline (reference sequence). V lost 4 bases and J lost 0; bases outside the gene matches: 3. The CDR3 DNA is TGTGCCAGCAGCGCAACTAGCGGCTCCTACAATGAGCAGTTCTTC. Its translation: CASSATSGSYNEQFF.

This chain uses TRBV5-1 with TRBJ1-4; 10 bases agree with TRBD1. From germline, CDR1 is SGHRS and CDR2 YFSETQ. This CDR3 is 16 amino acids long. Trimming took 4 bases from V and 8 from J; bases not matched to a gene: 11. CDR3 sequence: CASSRGQGGPSEKLFF. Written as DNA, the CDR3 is TGCGCCAGCAGCCGCGGACAGGGGGGTCCCTCAGAAAAACTGTTTTTT.

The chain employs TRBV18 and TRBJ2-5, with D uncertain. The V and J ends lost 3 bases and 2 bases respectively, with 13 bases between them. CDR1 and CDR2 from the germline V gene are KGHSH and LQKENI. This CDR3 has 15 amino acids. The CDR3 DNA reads TGTGCCAGCTCACCCCAGTTCACAATACAAGAGACCCAGTACTTC. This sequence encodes CASSPQFTIQETQYF.

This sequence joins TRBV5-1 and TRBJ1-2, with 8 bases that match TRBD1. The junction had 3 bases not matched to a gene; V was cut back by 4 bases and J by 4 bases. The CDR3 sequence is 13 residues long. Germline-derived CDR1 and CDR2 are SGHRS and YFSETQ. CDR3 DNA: TGCGCCAGCAGCGCAGGGACAGGCTATGGCTACACCTTC. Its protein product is CASSAGTGYGYTF. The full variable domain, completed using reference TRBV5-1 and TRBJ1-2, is KAGVTQTPRYLIKTRGQQVTLSCSPISGHRSVSWYQQTPGQGLQFLFEYFSETQRNKGNFPGRFSGRQFSNSRSEMNVSTLELGDSALYLCASSAGTGYGYTFGSGTRLTVV.